This entry features one T cell receptor (beta chain) sequence. What it binds is unknown. The primer mix had 60 Vbeta and 13 Jbeta primers. This table comes from immunoSEQ multiplex PCR, and its TCRdb copy is limited to in-frame clones, with some not included. This sample yields over 150,000 clones, of which more than 60% are seen a single time; 4% belongs to the top ten. This sample is part of a study of cytomegalovirus exposure and HLA in healthy donors. Study-wide results and caveats: As a later analysis showed, a missense DCLRE1C variant was linked to trimming of TCR beta V- and J-genes.

Source material: PBMCs. The receptor's source is a woman aged 40 to 50 in good health and CMV-seronegative.

DNA of the CDR3: TGTGCCAGCAGTTCGCGCATTATACAGGGTTACGAGCAGTACTTC. It codes for CASSSRIIQGYEQYF. The gene calls are TRBV5-8 and TRBJ2-7; TRBD1 might be the D (6 bases). Germline V lookup: CDR1 SGHTS, CDR2 YDEGEE. The CDR3 contains 15 residues. Between the trimmed V and J ends, which lost 5 bases and 4 bases, there was a span of 19 bases. The entire variable domain, with the rest obtained from reference TRBV5-8 and TRBJ2-7, is as follows: EAGVTQSPTHLIKTRGQQATLRCSPISGHTSVYWYQQALGLGLQFLLWYDEGEERNRGNFPPRFSGRQFPNYSSELNVNALELEDSALYLCASSSRIIQGYEQYFGPGTRLTVT.